This TCR beta chain is drawn from a study of Graves' ophthalmopathy and Graves' hyperthyroidism (dated by TCRdb to 2016 to 2018). A note on the overall study: Peripheral blood samples were taken at the time of initial diagnosis, before any treatment was given. The independent validation cohort included 18 to 20 hyperthyroidism patients plus 17 patients who later progressed from hyperthyroidism to ophthalmopathy. In total, approximately 140 blood samples were TCR-sequenced: 43 ophthalmopathy, under 80 hyperthyroidism and some 17 hyperthyroidism-to-ophthalmopathy patients. The study used TCR beta repertoire signatures to distinguish Graves' ophthalmopathy from Graves' hyperthyroidism and to predict progression to ophthalmopathy. Following sample collection, hyperthyroidism patients were given methimazole at a starting dose of 30 mg daily, and ophthalmopathy patients were given high-dose intravenous methylprednisolone. For training and testing, the 80 to 100 patients in the discovery cohort were randomly divided in a 7:3 ratio. T-cell repertoires of thyroid tissue and blood were compared in a handful of hyperthyroidism patients. To explore V-J signatures distinguishing ophthalmopathy from hyperthyroidism, a discovery set of 100 patients (43 ophthalmopathy, roughly 55 stable hyperthyroidism) was enrolled.

Measured from the cysteine to the phenylalanine, the CDR3 is 15 residues long. Of all the DNA, just the CDR3 is kept, 45 bases in frame from base 1. Taken from the germline V gene, the CDR1 and CDR2 loops are SGHRS and YFSETQ. The germline ends are 14 bases apart after V is trimmed by 4 bases and J by 1 base. TCR beta CDR3 regions were amplified from RNA transcripts for repertoire sequencing. The first round was an RT-PCR using HTBI primers with the Qiagen OneStep RT-PCR kit, and this first round was followed by a second-round multiplex PCR, then size selection and purification. The libraries underwent paired-end sequencing with 100 bp reads on an Illumina HiSeq2000. The authors processed their data as follows. SOAPnuke was used to process the reads, throwing out any read that had adapters, had uncalled bases, had a mean Phred below 15, or lacked an exact constant-primer or identifier match. COPE v1.2.5 was used to merge high-quality paired reads. Each unique nucleotide sequence was defined as a clonotype, and clonotypes were aligned to IMGT TRB V, D and J references with MiTCR v1.1. Only V-J combinations with frequency above 0.0001 were analysed, covering 98% to 99.2% of repertoires. A TCR clonal expansion and chaos score per V-J combination was defined as the ratio of F50 clonal expansion to chaos observed in the TCRdist matrix. Features were reduced by Welch's t-statistics and random forest to approximately 13 V-J combinations, which fed a naive Bayes classifier. The similarity between thyroid and blood repertoires was quantified using the Morisita-Horn index. The public sequencing data were trimmed at Q25 with fastp and processed into clonotypes with MiXCR by TCRdb, which kept only in-frame beta chains. Each entry is one CDR3 protein sequence, shown with its most common DNA and genes. These V and J calls originate from TCRdb's pipeline instead of the authors' own analysis. The table for this sample lists roughly 400,000 distinct CDR3 sequences; 15% to 20% of them were counted only once. The top ten clonotypes cover about 1.4% of the sample.

This clonotype was detected ten times or more. No cognate antigen has been identified for it. No base quality values were provided; no much bigger clone lies one nucleotide off. The research as a whole found: In validation, the model predicted ophthalmopathy progression with about 70% sensitivity and 72% to 80% specificity; some 13 predicted patients were CT-confirmed with GO in a median of around 6 months. Sample size was not statistically predetermined, and group allocation was not concealed from the investigators. In cross-validation, the 13-signature model distinguished ophthalmopathy from stable hyperthyroidism with about 89% sensitivity and 81.08% specificity, while in the test set the corresponding values were about 79% and 69%. Among expanded thyroid clonotypes with frequency above 0.001, most also showed up in blood, which suggests that blood repertoires may reflect the thyroid immune response.

Ophthalmopathy patients had moderately to severely active disease, Clinical Activity Score of at least 3, NOSPECS grade of at least 4, and disease duration under 3 months. Patients with other autoimmune diseases, uncontrolled infections, pregnancy or lactation were excluded from the study. Clinical symptoms, serum thyroxine, TRAb, thyroid ultrasound and orbital computed tomography were used for diagnosis. PBMCs were isolated from more than 9 ml of fresh peripheral blood by Ficoll-Paque density gradient centrifugation. Total RNA was extracted with Trizol reagent and quality-checked on an Agilent 2100 Bioanalyzer.

Input material: peripheral blood. The V gene is TRBV5-1 and the J gene is TRBJ1-1; a weak D assignment points to TRBD1 (5 bases agree). This TCR came from a woman aged 18-29 years with Graves' ophthalmopathy. Donor details come from another sample of the same person, matched by shared clones. The DNA sequence is TGCGCCAGCAGCCCTCCGGGACGGACGAACACTGAAGCTTTCTTT. This yields the protein CASSPPGRTNTEAFF. The entire variable domain, with the stretches around the CDR3 drawn from the reference TRBV5-1 and TRBJ1-1 proteins, is KAGVTQTPRYLIKTRGQQVTLSCSPISGHRSVSWYQQTPGQGLQFLFEYFSETQRNKGNFPGRFSGRQFSNSRSEMNVSTLELGDSALYLCASSPPGRTNTEAFFGQGTRLTVV.